What follows are 2 T cell receptor beta chains derived from one specimen sequenced in a study of T cells in Graves' hyperthyroidism and ophthalmopathy. What was amplified from RNA transcripts were TCR beta CDR3 regions. First-round RT-PCR with HTBI primers amplified the TCR CDR3 region. One entry per CDR3 protein, called by TCRdb with MiXCR from the multiplex PCR reads. The data show almost 600,000 distinct CDR3 sequences, about 45% seen once. What was sequenced was peripheral blood or thyroid tissue (not recorded which). These receptors came from a woman aged 18-35 years with Graves' hyperthyroidism.

The chain couples TRBV2 to TRBJ1-6; the D is unclear. Germline V gene sequence: CDR1 SNHLY, CDR2 FYNNEI. The CDR3 consists of 14 residues. The CDR3 sequence: CARPVQTGNSPLHF. Written as DNA, the CDR3 is TGTGCTAGGCCCGTACAGACCGGTAATTCACCCCTCCACTTT. Combining the CDR3 with reference TRBV2 and TRBJ1-6 gives the whole variable domain EPEVTQTPSHQVTQMGQEVILRCVPISNHLYFYWYRQILGQKVEFLVSFYNNEISEKSEIFDDQFSVERPDGSNFTLKIRSTKLEDSAMYFCARPVQTGNSPLHFGNGTRLTVT.

The chain links TRBV9 to TRBJ2-1; weak D call: TRBD2 (6 bases). This CDR3 contains 15 residues. The germline V gene encodes CDR1 SGDLS and CDR2 YYNGEE. V lost 0 bases, J lost 8 bases, and 15 bases lay in between. The chain's CDR3 is CASSVVGGGGDEQFF. The CDR3 nucleotides read TGTGCCAGCAGCGTAGTTGGGGGAGGAGGGGATGAGCAGTTCTTC. The variable domain in full, completed from reference TRBV9 and TRBJ2-1, reads DSGVTQTPKHLITATGQRVTLRCSPRSGDLSVYWYQQSLDQGLQFLIQYYNGEERAKGNILERFSAQQFPDLHSELNLSSLELGDSALYFCASSVVGGGGDEQFFGPGTRLTVL.